There are many counts of the clone carrying this T cell receptor beta chain. The data derive from a study of tumor-infiltrating lymphocytes in oesophageal squamous cell carcinoma. The length of the CDR3 is 16 residues. V was clipped by 4 bases and J by 4 bases, with 17 bases between them. TCRdb passed the PCR reads through MiXCR, listing each CDR3 protein once. The top ten clones hold over 9.5% of a sample with some 20,000 distinct CDR3 sequences, more than 40% of them seen once. Sequenced: normal esophageal tissue next to the tumor. The source is a male donor with esophageal squamous cell carcinoma. V gene TRBV12-3 or TRBV12-4 combines with J gene TRBJ2-1, with D maybe TRBD2 (6 bases). CDR3 bases: TGTGCCAGCAGTTCCTTGGCGGGACGGAGATACAATGAGCAGTTCTTC. As protein: CASSSLAGRRYNEQFF.